A single sample gave rise to the 32 T cell receptor beta chains below, sequenced in a study of human T cells and chemical hapten exposure. TCRdb ran MiXCR on the RACE reads and lists one entry per CDR3 protein. The data contain 150,000 to 200,000 distinct CDR3 sequences, around 23% of them singletons. Time point in this sample: patch test 3, about 24 weeks after DPC sensitization. Described treatment: therapeutic diphenylcyclopropenone sensitization with weekly scalp DPC. The sequenced sample was whole blood, obtained in connection with sensitization to the hapten diphenylcyclopropenone (DPC). These receptors came from a woman aged 40 to 55 with alopecia areata. Some clones in this sample may be carry-over from other donors' samples.

This clonotype was counted between two and nine times. The chain couples TRBV6-4 to TRBJ2-2; TRBD1 agrees at 7 bases. Germline CDR1 and CDR2: MRHNA and SNTAGT. The CDR3 contains 15 residues. Unmatched junction bases numbered 8, after V lost 6 bases and J lost 4 bases. DNA for the CDR3: TGTGCCAGCAGACCAAACAGGGGCGGCACCGGGGAGCTGTTTTTT. It specifies CASRPNRGGTGELFF.

This clonotype was recorded many times. This chain links TRBV4-3 with TRBJ2-3; TRBD2 matches 9 bases. This CDR3 has 15 amino acids. CDR1 is LGHNA and CDR2 is YSLEER in the germline V gene. The V segment lost 4 bases and the J segment 4 bases; nucleotides outside the gene matches: 6. The CDR3 DNA reads as TGCGCCAGCAGCCGATCCGCGGGGGGGCCAGATACGCAGTATTTT. This sequence encodes CASSRSAGGPDTQYF.

There are a few counts of this clonotype. The chain is built from TRBV29-1 and TRBJ1-1; D call uncertain. The CDR3 runs 12 residues. Germline V lookup: CDR1 SQVTM, CDR2 ANQGSEA. V was trimmed by 3 bases and J by 3 bases, leaving 8 bases between them. The CDR3 region has the DNA TGCAGCGTTGAGATGGGGTACACTGAAGCTTTCTTT. It is translated as CSVEMGYTEAFF.

This clonotype was detected a few times. V usage is TRBV20-1 and J usage is TRBJ2-1; maybe TRBD2 (6 bases). V lost 1 base to trimming and J lost 4 bases, with 14 bases between them. Germline V CDR1 and CDR2: DFQATT, SNEGSKA (reference sequence). There are 15 residues in the CDR3. As DNA, the CDR3 is TGCAGTGCTAGAGCGGAGCGGGTGCTATACAATGAGCAGTTCTTC. This translates into CSARAERVLYNEQFF.

This clonotype occurred a few times. The chain links TRBV7-9 to TRBJ2-1; 7 nucleotides agree with TRBD2. Germline-derived CDR1 and CDR2 are SEHNR and FQNEAQ (reference sequence). The CDR3 spans 13 residues. Trimming removed 3 bases from V and 9 bases from J; junction bases left unmatched: 5. This chain's CDR3 is CASSFASGIEQFF. CDR3 DNA sequence: TGTGCCAGCAGCTTCGCTAGCGGTATTGAGCAGTTCTTC.

This clonotype was seen only a few times. The V call is TRBV20-1, the J call TRBJ2-1, with a tentative D call TRBD2 (6 bases). CDR3 length equals 14 residues. Per the germline V gene, CDR1 is DFQATT and CDR2 is SNEGSKA (reference sequence). V dropped 0 bases and J dropped 4 bases, with 10 bases sitting between them. CDR3 region: CSAREVGLYNEQFF. CDR3 coding DNA: TGCAGTGCTAGAGAGGTCGGACTATACAATGAGCAGTTCTTC.

This clonotype came up a few times. The chain carries TRBV9 and TRBJ2-7; 14 nucleotides align to TRBD2. Germline-derived CDR1 and CDR2 are SGDLS and YYNGEE. This CDR3 is built from 18 residues. V was pared by 2 bases and J by 5 bases, with 12 bases of the junction left unmatched. The CDR3 reads CASSVEGPGLAGVDEQYF. DNA for the CDR3: TGTGCCAGCAGCGTGGAAGGACCGGGACTAGCGGGAGTAGACGAGCAGTACTTC.

This clonotype came up a few times. The chain is built from TRBV20-1 and TRBJ2-7; 7 nucleotides match TRBD2. CDR1 is DFQATT, CDR2 SNEGSKA, per germline (reference sequence). The V gene end was trimmed by 6 bases and the J gene end by 2 bases; junction bases not matched to a gene: 10. This CDR3 is 14 amino acids long. The CDR3 here is CSAARTSDAYEQYF. The CDR3 DNA sequence: TGCAGTGCCGCCCGCACTAGCGATGCCTACGAGCAGTACTTC.

The chain couples TRBV7-9 to TRBJ2-1, with D perhaps matching TRBD2 (6 bases). Germline loops: CDR1 SEHNR, CDR2 FQNEAQ (reference sequence). This CDR3 contains 13 residues. The V end lost 10 bases, the J end lost 9 bases, and 19 bases lay between the germline ends. Here the CDR3 reads CATEDYPRGEQFF. For the CDR3, the DNA is TGTGCCACCGAGGACTACCCTAGGGGTGAGCAGTTCTTC.

This chain joins TRBV7-9 and TRBJ2-7; D might be TRBD1 (5 bases). This CDR3 region has 14 residues. The V and J ends lost 0 bases and 5 bases respectively, with 11 bases between them. CDR1 and CDR2 from the germline V gene are SEHNR and FQNEAQ (reference sequence). The CDR3 region is CASSLAGRAHEQYF. In nucleotides, the CDR3 is TGTGCCAGCAGCTTAGCGGGCAGGGCCCACGAGCAGTACTTC. The whole variable domain, filled in from reference TRBV7-9 and TRBJ2-7, reads DTGVSQNPRHKITKRGQNVTFRCDPISEHNRLYWYRQTLGQGPEFLTYFQNEAQLEKSRLLSDRFSAERPKGSFSTLEIQRTEQGDSAMYLCASSLAGRAHEQYFGPGTRLTVT.

This sequence joins TRBV7-9 and TRBJ1-1; D unclear. Germline V gives CDR1 SEHNR, CDR2 FQNEAQ (reference sequence). The CDR3 is 12 amino acids. Trimming left V 3 bases short and J 3 bases short, with 5 bases between. The chain's CDR3 is CASSFGDTEAFF. DNA of the CDR3: TGTGCCAGCAGCTTTGGGGACACTGAAGCTTTCTTT.

This clonotype was counted ten times or more. The rearrangement uses TRBV29-1 and TRBJ1-4, with 7 positions matching TRBD1. This CDR3 region has 14 residues. J was trimmed by 8 bases and V by 1 base; bases with no gene match: 7. Germline V CDR1 and CDR2: SQVTM, ANQGSEA. The DNA of the CDR3 is TGCAGCGTTGAAGTTGTAGGGGGCTTCGAAAAACTGTTTTTT. Its protein product is CSVEVVGGFEKLFF.

V and J are TRBV6-5 and TRBJ2-3; 10 bases map to TRBD1. In germline, CDR1 is MNHEY, CDR2 SVGAGI. J lost 3 bases, V lost 2 bases, and 2 bases had no gene match. The CDR3 consists of 15 residues. Here the CDR3 reads CASSYRGQGTDTQYF. The DNA for the CDR3 is TGTGCCAGCAGTTACCGGGGACAGGGGACAGATACGCAGTATTTT.

This clonotype was seen a handful of times. V and J are TRBV5-6 and TRBJ1-5; D may be TRBD1 (6 bases). Trimming removed 3 bases at V and 3 bases at J, with 13 bases between. Germline CDR1 reads SGHDT; CDR2 reads YYEEEE. The CDR3 is 15 amino acids. CDR3 sequence reads: CASSSQGMANQPQHF. The DNA of the CDR3 is TGTGCCAGCAGCTCCCAGGGGATGGCCAATCAGCCCCAGCATTTT.

The J gene is TRBJ1-5, the V gene TRBV27; 9 nucleotides align to TRBD1. Unmatched junction bases numbered 1, after V lost 5 bases and J lost 5 bases. Germline V CDR1 and CDR2: MNHEY, SMNVEV (reference sequence). This CDR3 spans 13 amino acids. The DNA for the CDR3 is TGTGCCAGCAGTGGGACAGGGTATCAGCCCCAGCATTTT. Residues: CASSGTGYQPQHF.

The chain uses TRBV6-2 or TRBV6-3 and TRBJ1-5; tentative D call: TRBD1 (6 bases). From germline, CDR1 is MNHEY and CDR2 SVGEGT. The CDR3 is made up of 14 amino acids. With 7 bases removed from V and 6 bases from J, the gap between germline ends came to 16 bases. This CDR3 reads CASTTWGAGQPQHF. CDR3 in DNA: TGTGCCAGCACTACCTGGGGGGCAGGTCAGCCCCAGCATTTT.

The genes are TRBV6-5 and TRBJ2-7, with TRBD1 identical over 7 bases. V was pared by 0 bases and J by 4 bases, with 6 bases of the junction left unmatched. Germline V gene data show CDR1 as MNHEY and CDR2 as SVGAGI. The CDR3 covers 15 residues. The CDR3 loop is CASSYSSRQGYEQYF. As DNA, the CDR3 is TGTGCCAGCAGTTACTCTAGTAGACAGGGTTACGAGCAGTACTTC.

The chain has TRBV29-1 and TRBJ2-2; 10 nucleotides line up with TRBD2. There are 16 residues in the CDR3. Germline assignment: CDR1 SQVTM and CDR2 ANQGSEA. Trimming removed 5 bases from V and 4 bases from J; junction bases left unmatched: 10. This chain's CDR3 is CSVRVSSGRATGELFF. The DNA of the CDR3 is TGCAGCGTTCGAGTGTCGAGCGGGAGGGCCACCGGGGAGCTGTTTTTT.

The chain employs TRBV7-3 and TRBJ2-1, with 8 bases fitting TRBD2. This CDR3 has 17 residues. In germline, CDR1 is SGHTA, CDR2 FQGTGA. With V trimmed by 1 base and J by 5 bases, 10 bases remained unmatched. The CDR3 region has the DNA TGTGCCAGCAGCTTAATAAACACGGGACTAGAGAACAATGAGCAGTTCTTC. Its translation is CASSLINTGLENNEQFF.

This clonotype was observed a handful of times. This chain uses TRBV7-2 with TRBJ2-3; 7 bases are a match to TRBD2. The V gene's germline CDR1 is SGHTA and CDR2 FQGNSA. The CDR3 covers 15 residues. V was clipped by 2 bases and J by 1 base; unmatched bases: 3. In DNA, the CDR3 is TGTGCCAGCAGCTTAATCGCGGGAGGCACAGATACGCAGTATTTT. Translating gives CASSLIAGGTDTQYF.

The chain joins TRBV20-1 to TRBJ1-1; D possibly corresponds to TRBD1 (5 bases). This CDR3 has 12 residues. Per the germline V gene, CDR1 is DFQATT and CDR2 is SNEGSKA (reference sequence). V was cut by 3 bases and J by 7 bases, with 12 bases left in between. The CDR3, as DNA: TGCAGTGCTAGTAACCGGGGGGATGAAGCTTTCTTT. This translates into CSASNRGDEAFF.

This clonotype came up many times. The gene calls are TRBV4-1 and TRBJ1-6; D gene ambiguous. V gave up 3 bases and J gave up 7 bases, with 16 bases separating them. Per the germline V gene, CDR1 is MGHRA and CDR2 is YSYEKL. The CDR3 is 16 residues long. The CDR3 loop reads CASSHHYAGVNSPLHF. For the CDR3, the DNA is TGCGCCAGCAGCCATCACTATGCGGGTGTAAATTCACCCCTCCACTTT.

This clonotype was picked up a small number of times. The V call is TRBV7-9, the J call TRBJ2-7; D uncertain. V lost 5 bases to trimming and J lost 1 base, with 18 bases between them. The germline CDR1 and CDR2 sequences are SEHNR and FQNEAQ (reference sequence). This CDR3 contains 16 residues. The CDR3 DNA is TGTGCCAGCAGCCCATTCCTTCTCGCGGAGTCCTACGAGCAGTACTTC. It codes for CASSPFLLAESYEQYF.

This clonotype was seen at least ten times. V and J are TRBV20-1 and TRBJ1-2; maybe TRBD1 (5 bases). The CDR3 is 13 amino acids. Trimming pared 1 base from V and 8 bases from J, leaving 14 bases between. The germline V gene has CDR1 DFQATT and CDR2 SNEGSKA (reference sequence). The CDR3 loop reads CSARVGRERGYTF. The CDR3 DNA reads as TGCAGTGCTAGAGTCGGCAGGGAAAGAGGCTACACCTTC.

This clonotype was seen at least ten times. CDR3 region: CASSPLARSTDTQYF. CDR3 nucleotides: TGTGCCAGCAGTCCCCTAGCGAGAAGCACAGATACGCAGTATTTT. The chain employs TRBV6-6 and TRBJ2-3; D might be TRBD2 (6 bases). This CDR3 spans 15 amino acids. Trimming removed 5 bases from V and 0 bases from J, with 12 bases in between. CDR1 MNHNY and CDR2 SVGAGI come from the germline V gene (reference sequence).

V gene TRBV20-1 combines with J gene TRBJ2-1; D unclear. This CDR3 has 11 residues. Germline V gives CDR1 DFQATT, CDR2 SNEGSKA (reference sequence). Trimming took off 2 bases at V and 9 bases at J, with 8 bases between the two ends. The CDR3 DNA is TGCAGTGCTAGAATAGTGTTTGAGCAGTTCTTC. The encoded protein is CSARIVFEQFF.

This clonotype was counted many times. The rearrangement joins TRBV20-1 to TRBJ1-2; 7 positions agree with TRBD1. J lost 0 bases, V lost 6 bases, and 7 bases had no gene match. The V gene's germline CDR1 is DFQATT and CDR2 SNEGSKA (reference sequence). This CDR3 is 14 amino acids long. In nucleotides, the CDR3 is TGCAGTGCGCTGGCCGGACAGGCTAACTATGGCTACACCTTC. Its protein product is CSALAGQANYGYTF.

This clonotype turned up a few times. The rearrangement joins TRBV20-1 to TRBJ2-3; maybe TRBD1 (6 bases). V was pared by 6 bases and J by 7 bases, with 11 bases between. This CDR3 contains 11 residues. CDR1 and CDR2 from the germline V gene are DFQATT and SNEGSKA (reference sequence). The chain's CDR3 is CSAQQGNTQYF. CDR3 in DNA: TGCAGTGCCCAACAGGGTAATACGCAGTATTTT.

The chain is built from TRBV10-3 and TRBJ2-1; no definite D call. CDR3 size: 12 residues. V lost 0 bases to trimming and J lost 8 bases, with 5 bases between them. CDR1 and CDR2 (germline): ENHRY, SYGVKD. The CDR3 DNA sequence: TGTGCCATCAGTGAGTCTAGATATGAGCAGTTCTTC. Protein sequence: CAISESRYEQFF.

The CDR3 here is CSVWGAGTYEQYF. The CDR3 DNA reads TGCAGCGTGTGGGGGGCAGGTACCTACGAGCAGTACTTC. The chain carries TRBV29-1 and TRBJ2-7, with D perhaps matching TRBD1 or TRBD2 (6 bases each). Trimming shortened V by 6 bases and J by 2 bases, and 14 bases separated the two germline ends. The CDR3 covers 13 residues. Germline CDR1 SQVTM, CDR2 ANQGSEA.

The rearrangement links TRBV7-2 to TRBJ2-1; TRBD2 matches at 15 bases. CDR3 size: 15 residues. The germline CDR1 and CDR2 sequences are SGHTA and FQGNSA. V dropped 5 bases and J dropped 11; count of bases not matched to a gene: 7. CDR3 region: CASSLGLAGGFQQFF. In DNA form, the CDR3 reads TGTGCCAGCAGCCTCGGACTAGCGGGAGGGTTCCAGCAGTTCTTC. The full variable domain, its missing parts supplied by reference TRBV7-2 and TRBJ2-1, is GAGVSQSPSNKVTEKGKDVELRCDPISGHTALYWYRQSLGQGLEFLIYFQGNSAPDKSGLPSDRFSAERTGGSVSTLTIQRTQQEDSAVYLCASSLGLAGGFQQFFGPGTRLTVL.

The genes are TRBV7-8 and TRBJ1-5; the D is unclear. This CDR3 has 16 residues. V was clipped by 5 bases and J by 0 bases, with 14 bases between them. In germline, CDR1 is SGHVS, CDR2 FQNEAQ. Written as DNA, the CDR3 is TGTGCCAGCAGCCATCGTGAACCCTATAGCAATCAGCCCCAGCATTTT. Amino acids: CASSHREPYSNQPQHF. The whole variable domain, remainder taken from reference TRBV7-8 and TRBJ1-5, is GAGVSQSPRYKVAKRGQDVALRCDPISGHVSLFWYQQALGQGPEFLTYFQNEAQLDKSGLPSDRFFAERPEGSVSTLKIQRTQQEDSAVYLCASSHREPYSNQPQHFGDGTRLSIL.